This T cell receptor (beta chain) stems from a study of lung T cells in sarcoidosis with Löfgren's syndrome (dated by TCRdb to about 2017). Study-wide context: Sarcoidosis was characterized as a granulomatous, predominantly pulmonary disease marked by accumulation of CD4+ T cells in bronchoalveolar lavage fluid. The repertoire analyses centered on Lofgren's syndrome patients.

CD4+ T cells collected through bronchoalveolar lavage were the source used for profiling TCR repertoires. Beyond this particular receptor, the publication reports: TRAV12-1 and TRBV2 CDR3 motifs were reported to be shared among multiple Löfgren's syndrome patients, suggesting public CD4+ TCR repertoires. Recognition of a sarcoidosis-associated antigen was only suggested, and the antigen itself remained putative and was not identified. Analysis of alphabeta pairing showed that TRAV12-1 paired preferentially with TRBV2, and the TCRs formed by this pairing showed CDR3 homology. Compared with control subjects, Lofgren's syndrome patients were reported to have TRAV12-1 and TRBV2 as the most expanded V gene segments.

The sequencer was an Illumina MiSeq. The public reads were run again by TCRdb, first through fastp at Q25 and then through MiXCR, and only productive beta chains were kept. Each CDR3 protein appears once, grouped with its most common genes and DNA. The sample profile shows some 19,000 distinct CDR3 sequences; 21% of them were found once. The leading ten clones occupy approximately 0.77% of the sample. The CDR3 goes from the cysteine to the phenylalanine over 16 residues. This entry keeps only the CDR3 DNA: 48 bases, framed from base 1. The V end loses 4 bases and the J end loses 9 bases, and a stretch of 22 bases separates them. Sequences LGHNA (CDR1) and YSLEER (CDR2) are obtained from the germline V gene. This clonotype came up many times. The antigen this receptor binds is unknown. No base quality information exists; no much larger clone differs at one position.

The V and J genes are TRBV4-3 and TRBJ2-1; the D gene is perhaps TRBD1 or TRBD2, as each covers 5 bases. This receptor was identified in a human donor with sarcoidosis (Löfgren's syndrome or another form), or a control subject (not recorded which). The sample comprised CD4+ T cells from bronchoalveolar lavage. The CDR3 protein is CASSPPGQRSFGEQFF. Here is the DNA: TGCGCCAGCAGCCCCCCGGGGCAGCGGAGCTTCGGTGAGCAGTTCTTC.